Only a few counts were recorded for the clone carrying this T cell receptor beta chain. Its antigen is currently unknown. This CDR3 has 15 amino acids. The germline gives CDR1 MNHEY, CDR2 SVGEGT. The ends were cut back, 4 bases at V and 2 bases at J, with 15 bases in the middle. The data stem from a study of identical twins. From the 5' RACE reads, TCRdb called clonotypes with MiXCR, one entry per CDR3 protein. The sample has around 680,000 distinct CDR3 sequences, roughly 8% seen once; the top ten hold roughly 0.97%. The study, taken as a whole, reports: Fewer insertions characterized abundant cord blood beta clonotypes, whereas memory repertoires showed none.

A further study also used this sample, focusing on yellow fever vaccine responses in identical twins.

This TCR was sampled from a woman aged 18-29 years in good health. The V and J genes are TRBV6-2 or TRBV6-3 and TRBJ2-7; maybe TRBD2 (6 bases). The specimen sequenced was PBMCs. CDR3 nucleotide sequence: TGTGCCAGCAGTTTGAAACGGGAGTTCGCCTACGAGCAGTACTTC. Translated: CASSLKREFAYEQYF.